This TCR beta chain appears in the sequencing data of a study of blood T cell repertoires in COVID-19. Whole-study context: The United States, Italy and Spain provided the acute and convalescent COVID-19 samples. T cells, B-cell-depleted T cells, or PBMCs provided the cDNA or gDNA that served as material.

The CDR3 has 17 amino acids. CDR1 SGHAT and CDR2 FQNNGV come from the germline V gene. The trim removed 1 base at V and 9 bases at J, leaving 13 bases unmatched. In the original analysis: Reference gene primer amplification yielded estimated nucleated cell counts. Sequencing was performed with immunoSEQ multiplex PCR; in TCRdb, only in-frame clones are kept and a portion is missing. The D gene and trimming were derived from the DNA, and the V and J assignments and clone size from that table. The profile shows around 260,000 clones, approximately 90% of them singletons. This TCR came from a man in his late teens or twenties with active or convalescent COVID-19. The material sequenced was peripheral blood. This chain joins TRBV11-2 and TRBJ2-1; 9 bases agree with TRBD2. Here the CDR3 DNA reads TGTGCCAGCAGCTTAGGGGACGAGGCGGGGGGGCCGGTTGAGCAGTTCTTC. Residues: CASSLGDEAGGPVEQFF.